The 17 T cell receptor beta chains in this list originate from one sample, sequenced in a study of CD8 T cells in ankylosing spondylitis. Whole-study results and caveats: There was a TCR beta motif, made of eight highly homologous variants, that appeared characteristic of ankylosing spondylitis blood.

No antigen is known for these receptors. TCRdb analysed the 5' RACE reads with MiXCR anew, one entry per CDR3 protein. This table holds hundreds of thousands of distinct CDR3 sequences, roughly 26% found once. Sequenced material: blood, either unsorted or a sorted T cell fraction (not recorded which). These receptors were collected from a male donor with ankylosing spondylitis.

This clonotype was found a few times. The chain employs TRBV20-1 and TRBJ2-1; 7 bases agree with TRBD1. The CDR3 consists of 14 residues. CDR1 is DFQATT, CDR2 SNEGSKA, per germline (reference sequence). The ends lost 1 base at V and 8 bases at J; junction bases unmatched: 8. The CDR3: CSARGLTGSYEQFF. CDR3 DNA: TGCAGTGCTAGAGGCCTGACAGGGTCTTATGAGCAGTTCTTC.

This chain uses TRBV27 with TRBJ2-6; D perhaps matches TRBD2 (5 bases). V lost 5 bases and J lost 3, with 14 bases in between. Germline V gene sequence: CDR1 MNHEY, CDR2 SMNVEV (reference sequence). The CDR3 consists of 16 residues. As DNA, the CDR3 is TGTGCCAGCAGTCAGCTAGGAGGCGGTGGGGCCAACGTCCTGACTTTC. Its protein is CASSQLGGGGANVLTF.

Turning to this clonotype: A read error may account for a junction end that differs from germline. V usage is TRBV20-1 and J usage is TRBJ2-1; weak D call: TRBD1 (7 bases). The CDR3 spans 14 residues. In germline, CDR1 is DFQATT, CDR2 SNEGSKA (reference sequence). Here the CDR3 DNA reads TGCAGTGCTGGAGACCCGCGGGACAGAAATGAGCAGTTCTTC. Translated: CSAGDPRDRNEQFF.

This clonotype turned up a few times. This chain connects TRBV24-1 to TRBJ2-2; 15 bases are a match to TRBD2. From germline, CDR1 is KGHDR and CDR2 SFDVKD. The CDR3 has 14 amino acids. Unmatched junction bases numbered 0, after V lost 9 bases and J lost 5 bases. For the CDR3, the DNA is TGTGCCACCGGGACTAGCGGGAGGACCGGGGAGCTGTTTTTT. Residues: CATGTSGRTGELFF.

This clonotype was observed at least ten times. The chain carries TRBV20-1 and TRBJ1-5, with TRBD1 as a possible D gene (5 bases). The CDR3 runs to 16 residues. Germline values: CDR1 DFQATT, CDR2 SNEGSKA (reference sequence). V was clipped by 5 bases and J by 2 bases, with 19 bases between them. The CDR3 here is CSAEGKGPWGNQPQHF. CDR3 bases: TGCAGTGCTGAGGGGAAAGGGCCCTGGGGCAATCAGCCCCAGCATTTT.

The rearrangement links TRBV3-1 to TRBJ1-2, with D uncertain. Deletions cut 3 bases from V and 2 bases from J, with 13 bases between. CDR3 size: 15 residues. Germline V gene data show CDR1 as LGHDT and CDR2 as YNNKEL (reference sequence). CDR3: CASSQTLGENYGYTF. The CDR3, as DNA: TGTGCCAGCAGCCAGACCCTAGGAGAGAACTATGGCTACACCTTC.

This clonotype has ten or more counts. This sequence joins TRBV12-3 or TRBV12-4 and TRBJ1-2; the D gene is possibly TRBD1 (6 bases). V was cut by 3 bases and J by 6 bases, with 11 bases left in between. The CDR3 extends over 13 amino acids. Here the CDR3 DNA reads TGTGCCAGCAGTTTCCAAGGGGGTCATGGCTACACCTTC. Amino acid sequence: CASSFQGGHGYTF.

This chain links TRBV20-1 with TRBJ2-2, with D tentatively TRBD1 or TRBD2 (5 bases each). The CDR3 spans 15 residues. Trimming cost V 6 bases and J 6 bases, with 20 bases left between them. Germline CDR1 and CDR2: DFQATT and SNEGSKA (reference sequence). Written as DNA, the CDR3 is TGCAGTGCGGAGCCGGGACCCGCGGGCGCCGGGGAGCTGTTTTTT. This codes for CSAEPGPAGAGELFF.

This clonotype was seen only a few times. This chain joins TRBV7-9 and TRBJ1-4; D is perhaps TRBD1 (6 bases). The germline V and J ends were trimmed by 5 bases and 4 bases, with 11 bases remaining between them. This CDR3 spans 14 amino acids. CDR1 is SEHNR, CDR2 FQNEAQ, per germline (reference sequence). DNA of the CDR3: TGTGCCAGCAGCCCGACAGGAAATAATGAAAAACTGTTTTTT. Amino acids: CASSPTGNNEKLFF.

This clonotype appeared a few times. The gene calls are TRBV5-1 and TRBJ2-5; TRBD2 agrees at 12 bases. The CDR3 runs to 17 residues. In germline, CDR1 is SGHRS, CDR2 YFSETQ. J lost 4 bases, V lost 3 bases, and 10 bases had no gene match. The CDR3 DNA sequence: TGCGCCAGCAGCTACCGGACTAGCGGGACCGTCCCAGAGACCCAGTACTTC. Translation gives CASSYRTSGTVPETQYF.

The rearrangement joins TRBV20-1 to TRBJ2-1; TRBD2 is a possible D gene (7 bases). The germline V gene encodes CDR1 DFQATT and CDR2 SNEGSKA (reference sequence). The CDR3 is 18 amino acids. The V end lost 3 bases, the J end lost 6 bases, and 27 bases lay between the germline ends. CDR3 DNA: TGCAGTGCTAGTAGGGTCAGGGGCGTCGCGGGAGTGGGCAATGAGCAGTTCTTC. It specifies CSASRVRGVAGVGNEQFF.

The chain employs TRBV29-1 and TRBJ1-2; D is unresolved. The CDR3 runs 12 residues. Germline CDR1 SQVTM, CDR2 ANQGSEA. V lost 4 bases, J lost 1 base, and 7 bases lay in between. The CDR3 here is CSVGSGNYGYTF. The CDR3 DNA is TGCAGCGTTGGCAGCGGTAACTATGGCTACACCTTC. Full variable domain (remainder filled in from reference TRBV29-1 and TRBJ1-2): SAVISQKPSRDICQRGTSLTIQCQVDSQVTMMFWYRQQPGQSLTLIATANQGSEATYESGFVIDKFPISRPNLTFSTLTVSNMSPEDSSIYLCSVGSGNYGYTFGSGTRLTVV.

The chain is built from TRBV20-1 and TRBJ1-2; D not certain. V gave up 5 bases and J gave up 0 bases, with 13 bases separating them. CDR1 is DFQATT, CDR2 SNEGSKA, per germline (reference sequence). The CDR3 has 14 amino acids. The CDR3 spells CSAVSGLANYGYTF. CDR3 DNA: TGCAGTGCTGTATCGGGGTTAGCTAACTATGGCTACACCTTC.

This sequence joins TRBV6-6 and TRBJ2-1; D not resolved. V dropped 7 bases and J dropped 8 bases, with 12 bases sitting between them. The CDR3 runs 12 residues. Germline loops: CDR1 MNHNY, CDR2 SVGAGI (reference sequence). CDR3 nucleotides: TGTGCCAGCACCCACCGGACCGATGAGCAGTTCTTC. This gives the protein CASTHRTDEQFF.

This clonotype was counted a few times. The chain links TRBV7-9 to TRBJ2-2; 7 bases map to TRBD2. Germline CDR1 reads SEHNR; CDR2 reads FQNEAQ (reference sequence). This CDR3 has 15 amino acids. The ends lost 4 bases at V and 4 bases at J; junction bases unmatched: 6. This CDR3 is CASSYGLDITGELFF. The DNA of the CDR3 is TGTGCCAGCAGCTACGGACTAGATATCACCGGGGAGCTGTTTTTT. Variable domain in full (rest from reference TRBV7-9 and TRBJ2-2): DTGVSQNPRHKITKRGQNVTFRCDPISEHNRLYWYRQTLGQGPEFLTYFQNEAQLEKSRLLSDRFSAERPKGSFSTLEIQRTEQGDSAMYLCASSYGLDITGELFFGEGSRLTVL.

This rearrangement joins TRBV29-1 to TRBJ1-2, with D possibly matching TRBD1 (5 bases). Trimming removed 2 bases at V and 8 bases at J, with 21 bases between. The V gene's germline CDR1 is SQVTM and CDR2 ANQGSEA. CDR3 length: 15 amino acids. The CDR3 sequence is CSVERVRGDPEGYTF. The CDR3, as DNA: TGCAGCGTTGAAAGGGTTCGGGGCGATCCGGAAGGCTACACCTTC.

The rearrangement uses TRBV5-1 and TRBJ1-2; D uncertain. This CDR3 contains 16 residues. V dropped 0 bases and J dropped 0 bases, with 12 bases sitting between them. Germline V lookup: CDR1 SGHRS, CDR2 YFSETQ. CDR3 in amino acids: CASSLESYTTNYGYTF. Here the CDR3 DNA reads TGCGCCAGCAGCTTGGAATCCTATACAACTAACTATGGCTACACCTTC. Full variable domain (missing parts from reference TRBV5-1 and TRBJ1-2): KAGVTQTPRYLIKTRGQQVTLSCSPISGHRSVSWYQQTPGQGLQFLFEYFSETQRNKGNFPGRFSGRQFSNSRSEMNVSTLELGDSALYLCASSLESYTTNYGYTFGSGTRLTVV.